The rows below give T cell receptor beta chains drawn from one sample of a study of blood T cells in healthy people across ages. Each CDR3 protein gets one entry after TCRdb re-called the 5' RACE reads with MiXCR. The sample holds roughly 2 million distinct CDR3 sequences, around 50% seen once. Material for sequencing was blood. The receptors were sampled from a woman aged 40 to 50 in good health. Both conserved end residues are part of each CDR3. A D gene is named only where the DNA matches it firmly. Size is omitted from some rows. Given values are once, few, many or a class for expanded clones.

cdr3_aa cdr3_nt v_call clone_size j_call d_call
CATSDLEDRNIQYF TGTGCCACCAGTGATTTGGAGGACAGAAACATTCAGTACTTC TRBV24-1 . TRBJ2-4 .
CASSFNSPSDEQFF TGTGCCAGCAGTTTTAACAGCCCGTCGGATGAGCAGTTCTTC TRBV27 . TRBJ2-1 .
CASSTTGVTQYF TGTGCCAGCAGTACCACAGGGGTAACCCAGTACTTC TRBV6-5 . TRBJ2-5 TRBD1
CSAGDLDTEAFF TGCAGTGCTGGGGATTTGGACACTGAAGCTTTCTTT TRBV20-1 once TRBJ1-1 .
CASTTNWDNEKLFF TGTGCCAGCACTACCAACTGGGATAATGAAAAACTGTTTTTT TRBV28 . TRBJ1-4 .
CSASRPVSGANVLTF TGCAGTGCTAGTCGCCCGGTTTCTGGGGCCAACGTCCTGACTTTC TRBV20-1 . TRBJ2-6 .
CASGFRGGGHNEQFF TGTGCCAGTGGGTTCCGGGGGGGAGGGCACAATGAGCAGTTCTTC TRBV27 . TRBJ2-1 TRBD2
CSVDPGLVAGTQYF TGCAGCGTTGACCCGGGACTAGTGGCTGGTACGCAGTATTTT TRBV29-1 . TRBJ2-3 TRBD2
CASSIPRGAANYGYTF TGTGCCAGCAGCATTCCAAGGGGGGCCGCTAACTATGGCTACACCTTC TRBV21-1 . TRBJ1-2 .
CASSPHLQTQYF TGTGCCAGCAGCCCTCACCTGCAGACCCAGTACTTC TRBV5-5 few TRBJ2-5 .
CASSFTSPRETQYF TGCGCCAGCAGCTTCACCAGCCCGCGAGAGACCCAGTACTTC TRBV5-1 few TRBJ2-5 .
CASSLGTGLEQFF TGTGCCAGCAGCTTAGGAACGGGACTTGAGCAGTTCTTC TRBV7-2 . TRBJ2-1 .
CASSRGSIPAPYNEQFF TGCGCCAGCAGTCGCGGTTCCATCCCAGCTCCCTACAATGAGCAGTTCTTC TRBV5-1 few TRBJ2-1 .
CSAPIGGVEEPQYF TGCAGCGCACCGATCGGGGGCGTGGAAGAGCCCCAGTACTTC TRBV29-1 . TRBJ2-5 .
CASSLRQGAALGSYNEQFF TGTGCCAGCAGCCTTCGACAGGGGGCGGCCCTAGGGTCCTACAATGAGCAGTTCTTC TRBV7-2 . TRBJ2-1 TRBD1
CSVADRDSSPLHF TGCAGCGTTGCTGACAGGGACAGTTCACCCCTCCACTTT TRBV29-1 . TRBJ1-6 TRBD1
CSASGTGGEGYTF TGCAGTGCTTCCGGGACAGGGGGAGAAGGCTACACCTTC TRBV20-1 . TRBJ1-2 TRBD1
CASSLGAGQRETQYF TGTGCCAGCAGCTTGGGGGCAGGGCAGCGCGAGACCCAGTACTTC TRBV7-9 many TRBJ2-5 .
CSAPDSSTYNEQFF TGCAGTGCCCCCGACAGTTCCACCTACAATGAGCAGTTCTTC TRBV20-1 few TRBJ2-1 .
CASSQEASEDLGTSTDTQYF TGCGCCAGCAGCCAAGAGGCTAGCGAGGACCTTGGGACTAGCACAGATACGCAGTATTTT TRBV4-1 . TRBJ2-3 .
CASSPRSSNSYEQYF TGTGCCAGCAGCCCCCGATCCTCGAACTCCTACGAGCAGTACTTC TRBV7-6 . TRBJ2-7 .
CASKVRQTNTGELFF TGTGCCAGCAAAGTGAGACAGACGAACACCGGGGAGCTGTTTTTT TRBV4-2 few TRBJ2-2 .
CASSPTSGGLSYEQYF TGTGCCAGCTCACCCACTAGCGGGGGGCTCTCCTACGAGCAGTACTTC TRBV18 . TRBJ2-7 TRBD2
CASSFYRASTDTQYF TGTGCCAGCAGTTTCTACAGAGCTAGCACAGATACGCAGTATTTT TRBV12-3/TRBV12-4 few TRBJ2-3 .
CASSAGQGMDIQYF TGTGCCAGCAGCGCCGGACAGGGTATGGACATTCAGTACTTC TRBV7-2 . TRBJ2-4 TRBD1
CASSSPRAVGTGELFF TGTGCCAGCAGCTCACCCCGGGCTGTAGGCACCGGGGAGCTGTTTTTT TRBV7-8 . TRBJ2-2 .
CSARLAGGFYEQYF TGCAGTGCTAGACTGGCAGGGGGTTTCTACGAGCAGTACTTC TRBV20-1 . TRBJ2-7 TRBD1
CASSLAVTSGGSYEQYF TGTGCCAGCAGCTTAGCGGTGACTAGCGGGGGTTCCTACGAGCAGTACTTC TRBV7-2 few TRBJ2-7 TRBD2
CSASWYSEQFF TGCAGTGCTAGTTGGTACAGTGAGCAGTTCTTC TRBV20-1 . TRBJ2-1 .
CASSLGGQPKAFF TGTGCCAGCAGTTTAGGGGGCCAGCCTAAAGCTTTCTTT TRBV28 . TRBJ1-1 .
CASARDRSNTEAFF TGTGCCAGCGCGAGGGACAGATCGAACACTGAAGCTTTCTTT TRBV6-5 once TRBJ1-1 TRBD1
CASSSRQGGFNYGYTF TGTGCCAGCAGCTCCCGACAGGGGGGGTTCAACTATGGCTACACCTTC TRBV7-9 few TRBJ1-2 TRBD1
CASSLVLGARTEAFF TGTGCCAGCAGCTTAGTTCTTGGGGCGCGGACTGAAGCTTTCTTT TRBV7-9 . TRBJ1-1 .
CASSYPGGRGLNQPQHF TGTGCCAGCAGTTACCCGGGAGGCAGGGGACTCAATCAGCCCCAGCATTTT TRBV6-6 . TRBJ1-5 .
CASSLVAPQETQYF TGTGCCAGCAGCTTGGTGGCGCCCCAAGAGACCCAGTACTTC TRBV5-6 . TRBJ2-5 .
CASSRTGIAYEQYF TGTGCCAGCAGTCGGACAGGGATAGCCTACGAGCAGTACTTC TRBV6-2/TRBV6-3 . TRBJ2-7 TRBD1
CSATPTRGNYGYTF TGCAGTGCTACGCCCACCAGGGGAAACTATGGCTACACCTTC TRBV20-1 . TRBJ1-2 .
CASSASPDGPYNEQFF TGTGCCAGCAGCGCATCCCCGGACGGCCCCTACAATGAGCAGTTCTTC TRBV9 . TRBJ2-1 .
CASSQDQGALTEQFF TGCGCCAGCAGCCAAGACCAGGGGGCACTCACTGAGCAGTTCTTC TRBV4-3 . TRBJ2-1 TRBD1
CSAQGGGWNTQYF TGCAGTGCCCAGGGAGGGGGCTGGAATACGCAGTATTTT TRBV20-1 few TRBJ2-3 .
CASSPQVGYTF TGTGCCAGCAGCCCTCAGGTTGGCTACACCTTC TRBV5-6 . TRBJ1-2 .
CASSSQAQGYTEAFF TGCGCCAGCAGCTCACAAGCGCAGGGATACACTGAAGCTTTCTTT TRBV5-1 . TRBJ1-1 .
CSVEGSARDIVYGYTF TGCAGCGTTGAAGGTTCCGCCAGGGACATTGTCTATGGCTACACCTTC TRBV29-1 few TRBJ1-2 .
CASSWGAASGGSYEQYF TGCGCCAGCAGCTGGGGGGCCGCTAGCGGGGGTTCCTACGAGCAGTACTTC TRBV5-1 . TRBJ2-7 TRBD2
CASSPLSGTGYNYEQYF TGCGCCAGCAGCCCACTCTCCGGGACAGGATACAACTACGAGCAGTACTTC TRBV4-1 few TRBJ2-7 TRBD1
CASGWTSGGLHEQFF TGTGCTAGTGGATGGACTAGCGGGGGATTACATGAGCAGTTCTTC TRBV12-5 . TRBJ2-1 TRBD2
CASSSGQTLSGANVLTF TGTGCCAGCAGCTCGGGACAAACCCTCTCTGGGGCCAACGTCCTGACTTTC TRBV5-5 . TRBJ2-6 .
CASSLTGTTQETQYF TGTGCCAGCAGCTTAACCGGGACAACCCAAGAGACCCAGTACTTC TRBV7-2 few TRBJ2-5 .
CASSFPTASYEQYF TGTGCCAGCAGTTTTCCGACAGCCTCCTACGAGCAGTACTTC TRBV28 few TRBJ2-7 .